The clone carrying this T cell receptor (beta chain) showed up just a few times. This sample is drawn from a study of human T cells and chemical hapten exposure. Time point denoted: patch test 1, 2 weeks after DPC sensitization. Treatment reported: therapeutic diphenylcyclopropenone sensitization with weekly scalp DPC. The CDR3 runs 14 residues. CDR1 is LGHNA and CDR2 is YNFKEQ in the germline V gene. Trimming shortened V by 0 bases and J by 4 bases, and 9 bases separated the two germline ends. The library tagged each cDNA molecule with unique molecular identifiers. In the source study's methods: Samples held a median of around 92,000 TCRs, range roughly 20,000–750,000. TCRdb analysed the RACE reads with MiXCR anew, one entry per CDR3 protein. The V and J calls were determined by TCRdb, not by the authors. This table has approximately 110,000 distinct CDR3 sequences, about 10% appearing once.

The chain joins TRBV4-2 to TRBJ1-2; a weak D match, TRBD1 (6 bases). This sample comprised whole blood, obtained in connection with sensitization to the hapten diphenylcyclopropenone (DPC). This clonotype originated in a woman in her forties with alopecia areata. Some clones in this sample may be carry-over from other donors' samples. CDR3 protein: CASSQDRGVYGYTF. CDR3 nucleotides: TGTGCCAGCAGCCAAGACAGGGGAGTCTATGGCTACACCTTC.